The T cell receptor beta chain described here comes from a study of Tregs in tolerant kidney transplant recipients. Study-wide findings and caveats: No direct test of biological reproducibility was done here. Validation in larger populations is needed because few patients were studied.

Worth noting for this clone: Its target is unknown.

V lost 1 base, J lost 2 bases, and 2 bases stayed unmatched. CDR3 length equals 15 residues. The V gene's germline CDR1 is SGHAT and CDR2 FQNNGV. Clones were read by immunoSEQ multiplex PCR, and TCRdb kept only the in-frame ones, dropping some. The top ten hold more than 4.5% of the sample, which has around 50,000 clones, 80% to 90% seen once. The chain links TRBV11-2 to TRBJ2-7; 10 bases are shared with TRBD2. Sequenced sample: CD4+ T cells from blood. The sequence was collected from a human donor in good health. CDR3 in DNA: TGTGCCAGCAGCTTAGTAAGCGGGAGGGCCTACGAGCAGTACTTC. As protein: CASSLVSGRAYEQYF.